This paragraph covers one TCR beta chain sequence. This entry is derived from a study of blood T cell repertoires in COVID-19. Across the study: Italy, Spain and the United States were the sources of the convalescent and acute COVID-19 samples. Sources were T cells, B-cell-depleted T cells, or PBMCs; the material itself was cDNA or gDNA.

Original methodology: Using reference gene primer amplification, nucleated cell counts were estimated. Profiling relied on immunoSEQ multiplex PCR, and the TCRdb table lists in-frame clones only, not all of them. That table furnishes V, J and clone size, whereas the DNA furnished D and trimming. The sample has about 82,000 clones, around 83% seen once. The CDR3 loop spans 17 amino acids. The V gene's germline CDR1 is SGHNT and CDR2 YENEEA. The V segment lost 1 base and the J segment 1 base; nucleotides outside the gene matches: 8. This clonotype originated in an older woman with acute or convalescent COVID-19. The sequenced material came from peripheral blood. The genes are TRBV11-3 and TRBJ2-7, with TRBD2 matching over 9 bases. This chain's CDR3 is CASSLASGLAGSYEQYF. CDR3 DNA sequence: TGTGCCAGCAGCTTAGCCTCCGGGCTAGCGGGGTCCTACGAGCAGTACTTC.